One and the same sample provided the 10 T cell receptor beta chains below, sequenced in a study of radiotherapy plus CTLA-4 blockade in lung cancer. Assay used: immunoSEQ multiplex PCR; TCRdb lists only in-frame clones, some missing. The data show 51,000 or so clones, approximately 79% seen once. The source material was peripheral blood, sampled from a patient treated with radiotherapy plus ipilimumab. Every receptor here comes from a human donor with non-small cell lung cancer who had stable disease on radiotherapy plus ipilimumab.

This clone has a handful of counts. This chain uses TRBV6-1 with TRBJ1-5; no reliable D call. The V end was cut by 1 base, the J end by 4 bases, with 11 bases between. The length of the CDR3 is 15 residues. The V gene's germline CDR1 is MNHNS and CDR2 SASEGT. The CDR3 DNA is TGTGCCAGCAGTGAAGGGTGGGGTGGGAATCAGCCCCAGCATTTT. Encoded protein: CASSEGWGGNQPQHF.

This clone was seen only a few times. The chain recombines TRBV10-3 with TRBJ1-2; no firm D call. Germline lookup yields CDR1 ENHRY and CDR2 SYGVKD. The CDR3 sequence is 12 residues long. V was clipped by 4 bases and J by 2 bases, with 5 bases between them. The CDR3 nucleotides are TGTGCCATCAGTGCCAGGAACTATGGCTACACCTTC. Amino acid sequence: CAISARNYGYTF.

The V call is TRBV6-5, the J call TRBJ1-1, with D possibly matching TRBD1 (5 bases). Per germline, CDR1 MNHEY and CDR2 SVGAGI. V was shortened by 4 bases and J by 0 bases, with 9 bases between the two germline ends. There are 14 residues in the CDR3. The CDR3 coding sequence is TGTGCCAGCAGTTTTCACAGGTTGAACACTGAAGCTTTCTTT. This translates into CASSFHRLNTEAFF.

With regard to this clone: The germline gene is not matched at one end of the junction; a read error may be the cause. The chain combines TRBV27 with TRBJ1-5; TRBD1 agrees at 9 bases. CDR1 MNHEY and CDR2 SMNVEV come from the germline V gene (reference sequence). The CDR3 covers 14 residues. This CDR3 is CASSLTGGNQPQHF. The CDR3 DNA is TGTGCCAGCAGTTTAACAGGGGGCAACCAGCCCCAGCATTTT.

The CDR3 DNA sequence: TGCAGCGTAGGAGACAGGGGAGGCTATGGCTACACCTTC. As protein: CSVGDRGGYGYTF. The chain couples TRBV29-1 to TRBJ1-2; TRBD1 matches at 8 bases. The CDR3 is made up of 13 amino acids. Germline lookup yields CDR1 SQVTM and CDR2 ANQGSEA. V lost 6 bases and J lost 4; bases outside the gene matches: 7.

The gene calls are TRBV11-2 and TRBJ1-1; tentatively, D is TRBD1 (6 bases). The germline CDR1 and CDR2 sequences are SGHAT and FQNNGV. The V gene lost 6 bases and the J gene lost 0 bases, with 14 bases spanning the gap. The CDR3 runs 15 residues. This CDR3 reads CASRPTGIMNTEAFF. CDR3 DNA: TGTGCCAGCAGACCCACAGGGATTATGAACACTGAAGCTTTCTTT.

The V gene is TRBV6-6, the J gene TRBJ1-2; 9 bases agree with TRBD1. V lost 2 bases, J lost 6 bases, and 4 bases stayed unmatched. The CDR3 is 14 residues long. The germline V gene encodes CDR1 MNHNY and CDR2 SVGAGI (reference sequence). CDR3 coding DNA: TGTGCCAGCAGTTACCCGCGGACAGGGGATGGCTACACCTTC. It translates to CASSYPRTGDGYTF.

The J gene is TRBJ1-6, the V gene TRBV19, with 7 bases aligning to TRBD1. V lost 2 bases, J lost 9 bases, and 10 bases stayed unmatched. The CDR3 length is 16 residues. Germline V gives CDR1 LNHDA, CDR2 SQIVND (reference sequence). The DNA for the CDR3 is TGTGCCAGTAGTATACCGACAGGGAGTCTTCGTTCACCCCTCCACTTT. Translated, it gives CASSIPTGSLRSPLHF.

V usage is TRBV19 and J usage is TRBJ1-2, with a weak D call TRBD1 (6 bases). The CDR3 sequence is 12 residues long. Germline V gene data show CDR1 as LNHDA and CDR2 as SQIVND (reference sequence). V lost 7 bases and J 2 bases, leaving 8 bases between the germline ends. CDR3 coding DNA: TGTGCCAGTACGGACAGAAACTATGGCTACACCTTC. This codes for CASTDRNYGYTF.

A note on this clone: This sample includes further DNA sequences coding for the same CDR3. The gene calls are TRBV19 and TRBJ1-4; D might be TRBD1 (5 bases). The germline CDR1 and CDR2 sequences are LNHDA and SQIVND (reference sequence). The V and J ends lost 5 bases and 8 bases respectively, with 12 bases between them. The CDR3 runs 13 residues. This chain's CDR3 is CASSQGLDEKLFF. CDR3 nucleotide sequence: TGTGCCAGTAGTCAGGGACTTGACGAAAAACTGTTTTTT.